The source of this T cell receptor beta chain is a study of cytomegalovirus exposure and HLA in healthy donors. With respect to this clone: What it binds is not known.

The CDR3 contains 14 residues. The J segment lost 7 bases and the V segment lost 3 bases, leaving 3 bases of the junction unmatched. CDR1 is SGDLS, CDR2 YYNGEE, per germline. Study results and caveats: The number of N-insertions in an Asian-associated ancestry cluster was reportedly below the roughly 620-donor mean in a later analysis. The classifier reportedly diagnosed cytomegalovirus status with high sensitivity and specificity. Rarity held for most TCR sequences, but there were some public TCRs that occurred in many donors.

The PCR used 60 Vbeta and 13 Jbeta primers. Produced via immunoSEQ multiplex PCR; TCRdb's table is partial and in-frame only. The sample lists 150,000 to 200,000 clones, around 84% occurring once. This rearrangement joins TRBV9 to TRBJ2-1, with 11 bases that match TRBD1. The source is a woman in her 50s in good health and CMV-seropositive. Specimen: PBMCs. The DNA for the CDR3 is TGTGCCAGCAGCGAGGGGACAGGGGGGAATGAGCAGTTCTTC. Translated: CASSEGTGGNEQFF.